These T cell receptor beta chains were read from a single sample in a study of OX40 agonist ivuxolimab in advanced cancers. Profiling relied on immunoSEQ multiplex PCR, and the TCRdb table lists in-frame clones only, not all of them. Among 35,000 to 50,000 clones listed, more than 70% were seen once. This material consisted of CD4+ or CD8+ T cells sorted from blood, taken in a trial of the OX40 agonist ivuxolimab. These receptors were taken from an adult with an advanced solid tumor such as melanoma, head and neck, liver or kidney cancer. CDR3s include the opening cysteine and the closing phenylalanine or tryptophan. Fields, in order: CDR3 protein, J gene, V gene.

CASRQGGTGANVLTF | TRBJ2-6 | TRBV28
CASSPGAHSYEQYF | TRBJ2-7 | TRBV11-1
CASSSVGRTGELFF | TRBJ2-2 | TRBV28
CASSPTGTGRDIQYF | TRBJ2-4 | TRBV19
CSVYLRLAGSYNEQFF | TRBJ2-1 | TRBV29-1
CASSPGLQQNTEAFF | TRBJ1-1 | TRBV18
CASRTLWASSSYNEQFF | TRBJ2-1 | TRBV28
CASSIRGSNGYTF | TRBJ1-2 | TRBV5-8
CASREGTGNYNEQFF | TRBJ2-1 | TRBV2
CASRTRREPGEQYF | TRBJ2-7 | TRBV27
CASIDPAGELFF | TRBJ2-2 | TRBV2
CASSLGQGELQTQYF | TRBJ2-5 | TRBV5-1
CASSYTGAANEKLFF | TRBJ1-4 | TRBV6-5
CASNEGRVAEKLFF | TRBJ1-4 | TRBV6-5
CSVEGSGANVLTF | TRBJ2-6 | TRBV29-1
CASSLDRYENEQYF | TRBJ2-7 | TRBV11-2
CASSPWNSNQPQHF | TRBJ1-5 | TRBV18
CASSFTANEKLFF | TRBJ1-4 | TRBV11-1
CASSEGSYNEQFF | TRBJ2-1 | TRBV18
CASSVLGQGSYEQYF | TRBJ2-7 | TRBV25-1
CASSGSAGANVLTF | TRBJ2-6 | TRBV6-4
CASSGGTSNEKLFF | TRBJ1-4 | TRBV6-1
CTTSRGQQNNEQFF | TRBJ2-1 | TRBV15
CASRARQGPAYEQYF | TRBJ2-7 | TRBV6-5
CASRTRNRDVQPQHF | TRBJ1-5 | TRBV6-1
CASSLSRAPGNEKLFF | TRBJ1-4 | TRBV7-6
CASSRRTVHQETQYF | TRBJ2-5 | TRBV5-1
CASSQEPNTGELFF | TRBJ2-2 | TRBV4-2
CASSPWTGGNYGYTF | TRBJ1-2 | TRBV7-8
CASSLQGSEQFF | TRBJ2-1 | TRBV5-1
CASHTGQGSDTQYF | TRBJ2-3 | TRBV6-1
CASRRTVRDTDTQYF | TRBJ2-3 | TRBV27
CASTLQGALNYGYTF | TRBJ1-2 | TRBV28